This entry lists 27 T cell receptor beta chains sequenced from one sample in a study of T cells in localized non-small cell lung cancer. Sequenced by immunoSEQ multiplex PCR; TCRdb stores in-frame clones only, minus some. The repertoire holds roughly 58,000 clones, with about four fifths as singletons. Here the sequenced sample was PBMCs, taken before any cancer treatment. The receptors here all came from a man aged 35 to 70 with stage II lung adenocarcinoma.

The rearrangement uses TRBV27 and TRBJ2-7; D perhaps matches TRBD1 (5 bases). Germline-derived CDR1 and CDR2 are MNHEY and SMNVEV (reference sequence). The CDR3 is made up of 15 amino acids. V lost 6 bases to trimming and J lost 1 base, with 16 bases between them. DNA for the CDR3: TGTGCCAGCAGGCCACAGGTGCTGCTTTCCTACGAGCAGTACTTC. Amino acid sequence: CASRPQVLLSYEQYF.

This clone came up once. The chain recombines TRBV12-5 with TRBJ1-3, with 12 bases aligning to TRBD1. There are 15 residues in the CDR3. The V and J ends lost 5 bases and 4 bases, in that order; junction bases with no gene match: 3. The germline V gene encodes CDR1 LGHNT and CDR2 FRNRAP. This chain's CDR3 is CASGGTGGSGNTIYF. CDR3 in DNA: TGTGCTAGTGGTGGGACAGGGGGCTCGGGAAACACCATATATTTT. Drawing the rest from reference TRBV12-5 and TRBJ1-3, the complete variable domain is DARVTQTPRHKVTEMGQEVTMRCQPILGHNTVFWYRQTMMQGLELLAYFRNRAPLDDSGMPKDRFSAEMPDATLATLKIQPSEPRDSAVYFCASGGTGGSGNTIYFGEGSWLTVV.

Ten or more counts support this clone. The V call is TRBV6-6, the J call TRBJ2-1, with TRBD1 as a possible D gene (5 bases). With 5 bases removed from V and 10 bases from J, the gap between germline ends came to 15 bases. The germline gives CDR1 MNHNY, CDR2 SVGAGI (reference sequence). The CDR3 consists of 13 residues. The CDR3 sequence: CASSAGSHGEQFF. The CDR3 DNA sequence: TGTGCCAGCAGTGCAGGGTCCCACGGAGAGCAGTTCTTC.

The genes are TRBV6-5 and TRBJ1-2; D not resolved. Germline CDR1 reads MNHEY; CDR2 reads SVGAGI. Trimming stripped 0 bases from V and 6 bases from J, with 8 bases between. The length of the CDR3 is 13 residues. The CDR3 spells CASSYSPPNGYTF. The CDR3 nucleotides are TGTGCCAGCAGTTACTCGCCTCCAAATGGCTACACCTTC.

This clone was observed at least ten times. The V gene is TRBV6-1, the J gene TRBJ2-5; the D is unclear. This CDR3 has 12 residues. Germline assignment: CDR1 MNHNS and CDR2 SASEGT. V was clipped by 8 bases and J by 5 bases, with 12 bases between them. CDR3 in amino acids: CASGPGSETQYF. The CDR3 DNA is TGTGCCAGCGGCCCGGGCTCGGAGACCCAGTACTTC.

This chain joins TRBV6-1 and TRBJ1-1; no clear D. CDR3 size: 11 residues. Deletions cut 7 bases from V and 7 bases from J, with 10 bases between. Germline V gene sequence: CDR1 MNHNS, CDR2 SASEGT. This chain's CDR3 is CASTSQNEAFF. CDR3 sequence (DNA): TGTGCCAGCACCTCCCAGAATGAAGCTTTCTTT.

V and J are TRBV5-6 and TRBJ2-3, with TRBD1 matching 8 bases. The V and J ends lost 1 base and 3 bases, in that order; junction bases with no gene match: 7. The CDR3 runs 16 residues. Germline V gene sequence: CDR1 SGHDT, CDR2 YYEEEE. The DNA for the CDR3 is TGTGCCAGCAGCTTGATGTTAACAGGGGGAACAGATACGCAGTATTTT. Encoded protein: CASSLMLTGGTDTQYF.

J is TRBJ2-3 and V is TRBV7-2; the match to TRBD2 covers 14 bases. The length of the CDR3 is 17 residues. Germline V lookup: CDR1 SGHTA, CDR2 FQGNSA. After removal of 1 base from V and 5 bases from J, the junction contained 5 bases not matched to a gene. The CDR3 nucleotides read TGTGCCAGCAGCTTAGAAAGGACTAGCGGGAGGAAAGATACGCAGTATTTT. It yields the protein CASSLERTSGRKDTQYF. Full variable domain (remainder filled in from reference TRBV7-2 and TRBJ2-3): GAGVSQSPSNKVTEKGKDVELRCDPISGHTALYWYRQSLGQGLEFLIYFQGNSAPDKSGLPSDRFSAERTGGSVSTLTIQRTQQEDSAVYLCASSLERTSGRKDTQYFGPGTRLTVL.

The gene calls are TRBV2 and TRBJ2-1; 9 bases match TRBD2. This CDR3 is built from 15 residues. Trimming at V came to 6 bases and at J to 5 bases, leaving 8 bases not matched to a gene. Germline lookup yields CDR1 SNHLY and CDR2 FYNNEI. CDR3 sequence reads: CASRAGSGGNNEQFF. CDR3 in DNA: TGTGCCAGCAGGGCCGGCAGCGGGGGGAACAATGAGCAGTTCTTC.

By share, this clone ranks as medium-sized. The chain joins TRBV7-6 to TRBJ1-5; no reliable D call. Germline V lookup: CDR1 SGHVS, CDR2 FNYEAQ. V lost 2 bases and J lost 2, with 13 bases in between. CDR3 length: 16 residues. CDR3 protein: CASSLTGVGGNQPQHF. In DNA, the CDR3 is TGTGCCAGCAGCTTAACGGGCGTGGGAGGCAATCAGCCCCAGCATTTT.

The rearrangement uses TRBV7-9 and TRBJ2-5; TRBD2 agrees at 8 bases. The junction had 8 bases not matched to a gene; V was cut back by 3 bases and J by 2 bases. This CDR3 has 16 amino acids. CDR1 is SEHNR, CDR2 FQNEAQ, per germline (reference sequence). The CDR3 here is CASSLGLAGAQETQYF. The CDR3 coding sequence is TGTGCCAGCAGCTTGGGGCTAGCGGGCGCACAAGAGACCCAGTACTTC.

This chain links TRBV29-1 with TRBJ1-2; perhaps TRBD1 as D (6 bases). V was clipped by 8 bases and J by 0 bases, with 16 bases between them. Germline lookup yields CDR1 SQVTM and CDR2 ANQGSEA. There are 14 residues in the CDR3. The chain's CDR3 is CSIPSGTTNYGYTF. The CDR3 DNA is TGCAGCATCCCCTCCGGGACAACTAACTATGGCTACACCTTC.

The chain uses TRBV5-1 and TRBJ1-2, with 7 bases lining up with TRBD1. CDR3 length equals 13 residues. The V gene's germline CDR1 is SGHRS and CDR2 YFSETQ. V shed 4 bases, J shed 6 bases, and the junction held 6 bases outside the gene matches. CDR3 amino acids: CASSPRQGHGYTF. CDR3 bases: TGCGCCAGCAGCCCAAGACAGGGCCATGGCTACACCTTC.

V usage is TRBV18 and J usage is TRBJ1-2; D may be TRBD1 (6 bases). This CDR3 region has 13 residues. V lost 4 bases and J lost 2, with 8 bases in between. Germline V gene lookup returns CDR1 KGHSH and CDR2 LQKENI. The CDR3 sequence is CASSLQGNYGYTF. As DNA, the CDR3 is TGTGCCAGCTCACTTCAGGGGAACTATGGCTACACCTTC.

The genes are TRBV30 and TRBJ1-1; a weak D match, TRBD1 (5 bases). The CDR3 is 14 residues long. Trimming shortened V by 4 bases and J by 0 bases, and 12 bases separated the two germline ends. Germline loops: CDR1 GTSNPN, CDR2 SVGIG (reference sequence). The CDR3 DNA is TGTGCCTGGAAGAACACAGGCATGAACACTGAAGCTTTCTTT. It encodes CAWKNTGMNTEAFF.

The chain carries TRBV6-5 and TRBJ2-7; TRBD2 matches at 8 bases. CDR3 length equals 13 residues. V gave up 2 bases and J gave up 9 bases; unmatched junction bases: 6. CDR1 MNHEY and CDR2 SVGAGI come from the germline V gene. The CDR3 sequence: CASSYAGGESQYF. As DNA, the CDR3 is TGTGCCAGCAGTTACGCGGGGGGCGAATCGCAGTACTTC.

The V gene is TRBV7-2, the J gene TRBJ1-3, with D unclear. CDR1 and CDR2 (germline): SGHTA, FQGNSA. Trimming stripped 0 bases from V and 8 bases from J, with 17 bases between. This CDR3 comprises 16 residues. The CDR3 spells CASSLALVNQKDTIYF. In DNA form, the CDR3 reads TGTGCCAGCAGCTTAGCGCTAGTGAACCAGAAGGACACCATATATTTT.

The V gene is TRBV11-3, the J gene TRBJ2-1, with 13 positions matching TRBD2. The germline CDR1 and CDR2 sequences are SGHNT and YENEEA. The CDR3 totals 17 residues. The trim removed 5 bases at V and 1 base at J, leaving 5 bases unmatched. The CDR3 DNA reads as TGTGCCAGCAGCCCCGGGACTAGCGGGAAGTCCTACAATGAGCAGTTCTTC. Its protein is CASSPGTSGKSYNEQFF.

The chain recombines TRBV19 with TRBJ2-1; 9 bases line up with TRBD1. The CDR3 covers 20 residues. V shed 3 bases, J shed 0 bases, and the junction held 15 bases outside the gene matches. Germline V gene lookup returns CDR1 LNHDA and CDR2 SQIVND (reference sequence). In DNA, the CDR3 is TGTGCCAGTAGTATGGTTGGGACAGGGAATAGAAGGGCCTCCTACAATGAGCAGTTCTTC. Its protein is CASSMVGTGNRRASYNEQFF.

V gene TRBV7-3 combines with J gene TRBJ1-2, with a weak D call TRBD1 (5 bases). Trimming took 4 bases from V and 5 from J, leaving 11 bases between them. The CDR3 sequence is 13 residues long. Germline V gene sequence: CDR1 SGHTA, CDR2 FQGTGA. CDR3 sequence: CASSSGTPYGYTF. CDR3 DNA sequence: TGTGCCAGCAGCTCAGGGACCCCATATGGCTACACCTTC.

In the case of this clone: Its ends do not fully match the called genes, so a read error is possible. The V and J genes are TRBV7-7 and TRBJ2-2; D gene unclear. Germline V gene sequence: CDR1 SSHAT, CDR2 FNYEAQ (reference sequence). This CDR3 has 18 amino acids. The CDR3 coding sequence is TGTGCTAGCAGCTCGTCTCCTGGACGTCGGCCCTCTTCCGGGGAGCTGTTTTTT. It specifies CASSSSPGRRPSSGELFF.

V and J are TRBV6-6 and TRBJ2-7; D is uncertain. CDR1 is MNHNY, CDR2 SVGAGI, per germline (reference sequence). CDR3 length: 11 amino acids. The V and J ends lost 5 bases and 2 bases respectively, with 4 bases between them. The DNA of the CDR3 is TGTGCCAGCAGTCAGACCTACGAGCAGTACTTC. It specifies CASSQTYEQYF.

This clone has just one count. V is TRBV11-1 and J is TRBJ2-1, with 10 bases aligning to TRBD2. The germline V gene encodes CDR1 SGHAT and CDR2 FQDESV (reference sequence). Germline trimming cut 6 bases from V and 1 base from J; bases unmatched to any gene: 3. The CDR3 runs to 15 residues. CDR3 sequence reads: CASRQLAGSYNEQFF. The DNA for the CDR3 is TGTGCCAGCAGGCAACTAGCGGGGTCCTACAATGAGCAGTTCTTC.

V and J are TRBV7-2 and TRBJ2-2; D is undetermined. Per germline, CDR1 SGHTA and CDR2 FQGNSA. There are 13 residues in the CDR3. Trimming cost V 6 bases and J 9 bases, with 14 bases left between them. The CDR3 region has the DNA TGTGCCAGCAGTTGGGATCGGCGGCGGGAGCTGTTTTTT. Its protein product is CASSWDRRRELFF.

V is TRBV4-1 and J is TRBJ1-5; D unclear. This CDR3 comprises 18 residues. Trimming stripped 0 bases from V and 0 bases from J, with 15 bases between. Germline assignment: CDR1 MGHRA and CDR2 YSYEKL. CDR3 sequence (DNA): TGCGCCAGCAGCCAAGATCCCCCCTCCCCGGGTAGCAATCAGCCCCAGCATTTT. Its protein is CASSQDPPSPGSNQPQHF.

This sequence joins TRBV18 and TRBJ2-7, with D perhaps matching TRBD1 (6 bases). The V and J ends lost 2 bases and 0 bases respectively, with 14 bases between them. Germline values: CDR1 KGHSH, CDR2 LQKENI. There are 16 residues in the CDR3. CDR3 nucleotide sequence: TGTGCCAGCTCACCAGGAAGGCCAGGGGTCTCCTACGAGCAGTACTTC. Amino acid sequence: CASSPGRPGVSYEQYF. Variable domain in full (rest from reference TRBV18 and TRBJ2-7): NAGVMQNPRHLVRRRGQEARLRCSPMKGHSHVYWYRQLPEEGLKFMVYLQKENIIDESGMPKERFSAEFPKEGPSILRIQQVVRGDSAAYFCASSPGRPGVSYEQYFGPGTRLTVT.

The V call is TRBV30, the J call TRBJ2-7, with 8 nucleotides matching TRBD2. With 3 bases clipped from V and 6 bases from J, the junction kept 10 bases outside the gene matches. CDR1 is GTSNPN and CDR2 is SVGIG in the germline V gene (reference sequence). CDR3 length: 14 amino acids. CDR3 sequence reads: CAWRLRTSQSEQYF. The CDR3 DNA reads as TGTGCCTGGAGGCTACGGACTAGCCAGTCCGAGCAGTACTTC. Variable domain in full (rest from reference TRBV30 and TRBJ2-7): SQTIHQWPATLVQPVGSPLSLECTVEGTSNPNLYWYRQAAGRGLQLLFYSVGIGQISSEVPQNLSASRPQDRQFILSSKKLLLSDSGFYLCAWRLRTSQSEQYFGPGTRLTVT.